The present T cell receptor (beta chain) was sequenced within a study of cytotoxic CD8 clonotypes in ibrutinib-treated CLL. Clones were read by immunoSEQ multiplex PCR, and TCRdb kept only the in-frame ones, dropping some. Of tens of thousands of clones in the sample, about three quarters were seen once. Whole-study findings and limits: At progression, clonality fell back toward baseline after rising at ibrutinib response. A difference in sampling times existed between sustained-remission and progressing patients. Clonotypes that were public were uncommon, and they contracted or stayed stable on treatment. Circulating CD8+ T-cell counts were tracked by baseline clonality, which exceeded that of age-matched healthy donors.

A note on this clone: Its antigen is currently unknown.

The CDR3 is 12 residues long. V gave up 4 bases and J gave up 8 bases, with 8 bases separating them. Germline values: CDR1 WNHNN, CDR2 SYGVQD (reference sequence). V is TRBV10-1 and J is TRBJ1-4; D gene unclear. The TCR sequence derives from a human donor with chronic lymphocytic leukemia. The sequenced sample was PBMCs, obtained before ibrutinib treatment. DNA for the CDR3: TGCGCCAGCAGTGTCCGGTGGGAAAAACTGTTTTTT. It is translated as CASSVRWEKLFF.